What follows is one TCR beta chain and its context. This specimen comes from a study of blood T cell repertoires in COVID-19. V lost 4 bases and J lost 4, with 21 bases in between. Germline lookup yields CDR1 SGHRS and CDR2 YFSETQ. This CDR3 comprises 17 residues. Assay used: immunoSEQ multiplex PCR; TCRdb lists only in-frame clones, some missing. The repertoire consists of roughly 190,000 clones, with about 83% occurring once and the leading ten covering less than 3.5%. This chain links TRBV5-1 with TRBJ2-1; D may be TRBD1 (6 bases). This TCR derives from a man in his fifties or sixties with active or convalescent COVID-19. Sequencing was performed on peripheral blood. In nucleotides, the CDR3 is TGCGCCAGCAGCCCATCAGGGGAGAGGGGTTCGTACAATGAGCAGTTCTTC. Translation gives CASSPSGERGSYNEQFF.